The source of this T cell receptor delta chain is a study of Vγ9Vδ2 T cells in congenital toxoplasmosis listed by TCRdb under 2021. In terms of the full investigation: IgG, IgM and IgA serology, Western blot and an in-house interferon-gamma release assay were used to diagnose congenital toxoplasmosis. In this study, researchers looked at the gamma and delta chain CDR3 repertoires of sorted blood gammadelta T cells, comparing infants congenitally infected with T. gondii against uninfected infants. Repertoire sequencing was done on samples from infants at 2 months after birth and at 1 year of age. At 2 months, TCR sequencing included 5 or 6 infected and around ten uninfected infants, while at 1 year the sequenced group was 3 infected and 4 uninfected infants. Study-level results and caveats: The repertoire differences between infected and uninfected infants were less clear at 1 year of age than at 2 months. Germline-encoded fetal-type TRDV2 CDR3 sequences seemed to be more prevalent in infected than in uninfected roughly 2-month-old infants, with an in utero expansion footprint being suggested. Both infected and uninfected infants showed a high prevalence of a public TRGV9 clonotype. Two months was the earliest age with enough suitable sample material for TCR repertoire analysis, so newborn repertoires were not sequenced. Compared with uninfected infants, infected infants at 2 months appeared to have fewer N additions in their TRGV9 and TRDV2 CDR3s, and this was especially true for TRDV2-TRDJ1 sequences.

The CDR3 sequence holds 16 residues, the cysteine and phenylalanine included. Just the 48-base CDR3 DNA is kept, in frame starting at base 1. As encoded in the germline V gene, CDR1 is GEAIGNYY while CDR2 is EKD. This clone turned up a few times. It has no known antigen specificity. A far larger clone is off by one base, so a read error is likely. cDNA was made by template-switch reverse transcription with TRGC- and TRDC-specific primers in one tube, using SuperScript II. The TRGC primer was designed so that it binds both the TRGC1 and the TRGC2 constant genes. The KAPA Real-Time Library Amplification Kit was used for TRG and TRD amplification, and AMPure XP bead purification was performed between steps. Index PCR with the Nextera XT Index Kit was used to attach the Illumina sequencing adapters. An Illumina MiSeq with the V2 300 kit was used to sequence the TRG and TRD amplicons, producing 150 bp paired-end reads. The original methods were these. Read quality was checked with FastQC version 0.11.8 before further analysis. Reads were mapped to GenBank TRG or TRD reference genes, and MiXCR version 3.0.3 was used to assemble CDR3 sequences. MiXCR defaults were kept, except that TRDD gene segments were assembled using 3 rather than 5 consecutive nucleotides. N additions, CDR3 length, J segment length and clonotype sharing between samples were computed with VDJtools version 1.2.1. Out-of-frame CDR3 sequences and those containing stop codons were excluded from analysis. Infant repertoires were assessed for overlap with previously published fetal, cord blood and adult blood Vgamma9Vdelta2 repertoires. Public reads were reanalyzed in TCRdb with CATT, and rows carrying the same DNA were merged afterwards. None of the V and J calls come from the authors' own analysis; TCRdb made them. Within this sample are several hundred delta-chain clones, with around 50% of them counted one time only. The leading ten clones occupy about 30% of the sample.

The same treatment, using spiramycin and/or pyrimethamine plus sulfadiazine plus folinic acid, was given to mothers of both infected and uninfected infants. All infants, infected and uninfected, were born by term delivery after more than 37 weeks of gestation. Around 950 uL of blood was turned into PBMCs through Lymphoprep gradient centrifugation, and the PBMCs were then cryopreserved in liquid nitrogen and sent to Belgium. After thawing, the PBMCs were labeled with Zombie NIR viability dye and stained with antibodies against CD3, TCR gammadelta, Vgamma9 and Vdelta2. A FACSAria III was used to sort CD3+ TCRgammadelta+ T cells, reaching a mean purity of about 98%. For each sample, the RNeasy Micro Kit was used to isolate RNA from some 9,000 sorted gammadelta T cells. Infants were born to mothers enrolled with primary T. gondii infection during pregnancy. Peripheral blood was collected from the infants at an outpatient microbiology and virology center in Pavia, Italy.

Sequences were obtained from gamma-delta T cells from blood. The V gene is TRDV2 and the J gene is TRDJ1, and 12 bases in between align with TRDD3. The J gene was not available in TCRdb and was assigned here by matching the DNA to germline segments. The TCR sequence derives from a child younger than 10 born to a mother with Toxoplasma gondii infection during pregnancy, either congenitally infected or uninfected (not recorded which). In nucleotide form, the sequence is TGTGCCTGGGACACACTGGGGGATACACACACCGATAAACTCATCTTT. Translated, it reads CAWDTLGDTHTDKLIF.